This T cell receptor (beta chain) was documented in a study of radiotherapy plus CTLA-4 blockade in lung cancer. This CDR3 region has 14 residues. Looked up from germline, CDR1 is MNHNS and CDR2 is SASEGT. Trimming stripped 7 bases from V and 0 bases from J, with 13 bases between. Assay used: immunoSEQ multiplex PCR; TCRdb lists only in-frame clones, some missing. The table lists 70,000 to 95,000 clones, about four fifths of them singletons. The source material was peripheral blood, sampled from a patient treated with radiotherapy plus ipilimumab. The J gene is TRBJ2-7, the V gene TRBV6-1; weak D call: TRBD2 (6 bases). The TCR comes from a human donor with non-small cell lung cancer that progressed on radiotherapy plus ipilimumab. CDR3 DNA: TGTGCCAGCAATGGGGGGATTCGCTCCTACGAGCAGTACTTC. This translates into CASNGGIRSYEQYF.